This T cell receptor beta chain was obtained from a study of blood T cell repertoires in COVID-19. Across the study: Acute-phase and convalescent COVID-19 samples originated in the United States, Italy and Spain. PBMCs, B-cell-depleted T cells, or T cells provided the cDNA or gDNA that made up the material.

Per the study methods: Reference gene primers were amplified, and this amplification served to estimate nucleated cell counts. Sequencing used immunoSEQ multiplex PCR; TCRdb keeps in-frame clones, though not all of them. That table supplies the V and J calls and clone size; D and trimming were determined from the DNA. The sample records 90,000 or so clones, around nine tenths being singletons. Germline CDR1 reads LGHNA; CDR2 reads YSLEER. Trimming left V 0 bases short and J 5 bases short, with 20 bases between. The CDR3 spans 18 residues. Sequencing was carried out using peripheral blood. The TCR sequence derives from an elderly man with active or convalescent COVID-19. The rearrangement links TRBV4-3 to TRBJ2-1; no clear D gene. In DNA, the CDR3 is TGCGCCAGCAGCCAAGATTCTGTACGGAGCTACCAGAACAATGAGCAGTTCTTC. Protein product: CASSQDSVRSYQNNEQFF.